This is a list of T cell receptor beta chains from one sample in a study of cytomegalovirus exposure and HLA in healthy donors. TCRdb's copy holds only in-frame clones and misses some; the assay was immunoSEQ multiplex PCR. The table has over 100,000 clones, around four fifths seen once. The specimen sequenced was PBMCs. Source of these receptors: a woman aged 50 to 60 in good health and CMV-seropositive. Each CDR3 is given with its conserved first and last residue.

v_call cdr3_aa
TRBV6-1 CASSETWTSGNEQFF
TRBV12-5 CASARTGGYQETQYF
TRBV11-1 CASSLSGRGTTNEKLFF
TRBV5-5 CASSLGGGVTDTQYF
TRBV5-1 CASSLAGQGETQYF
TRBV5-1 CASSLGDRMTEAFF
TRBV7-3 CASSPGGGTEAFF
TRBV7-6 CASSFGTVETQYF
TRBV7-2 CASSWGLSETQYF
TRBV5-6 CASSPGRVGGGTDTQYF
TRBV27 CASSLGGANIQYF
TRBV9 CASSVGGTGAEKLFF
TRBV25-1 CASSLSRVNTEAFF
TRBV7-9 CASSPDGGSYEQYF
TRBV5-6 CASSLGVYSNQPQHF
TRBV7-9 CASRIRENNEQFF
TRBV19 CASSMVSSGPTGELFF
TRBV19 CASSLYSAVGNTIYF
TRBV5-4 CASSYRFGGGSTDTQYF
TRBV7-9 CASSFFTGGADTQYF
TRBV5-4 CASSPDPGTVVGYTF
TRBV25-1 CASSDGTGEQYF
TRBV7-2 CASSWGTSGGGTQYF
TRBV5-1 CASSLAGQVVTDTQYF
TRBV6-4 CASSEAGGPVGEQFF
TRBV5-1 CASRGVVNYGYTF
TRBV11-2 CASSLALAGSTDTQYF
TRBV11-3 CASSLLRQGEQYF
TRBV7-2 CASSLVPLSNYGYTF
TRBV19 CASSNQARTQYF
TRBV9 CASSVVAGTYNEQFF
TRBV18 CASSPGLAGIRGTQYF
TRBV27 CASSLQGGGEKLFF
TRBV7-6 CASSTQGSGYKTQYF
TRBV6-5 CASTAGGGGSYEQYF
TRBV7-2 CASSFQFGGEQYF
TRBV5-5 CASSLGQGKKYF
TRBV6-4 CASSATPGQGPYTF
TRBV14 CASIPGLLAGNNEQFF
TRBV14 CASSQRGQSTDTQYF
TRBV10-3 CAISESDRGGGGYTF
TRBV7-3 CASSLTGGSGFQETQYF
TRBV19 CASSRERSYEQYF
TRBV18 CASGGTAPNTEAFF
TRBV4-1 CASSQVATRNTGELFF
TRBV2 CASSARLAAYQETQYF
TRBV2 CASSEVPDLNTEAFF
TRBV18 CASSLGLAGTGELFF
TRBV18 CASSLEGYNEQFF
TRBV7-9 CASRKEREGEQFF
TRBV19 CASMPLAGGEQYF
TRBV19 CASSTQGHPYEQYF